One sample yielded the 18 T cell receptor beta chains listed below, sequenced in a study of blood T cell repertoires in COVID-19. Sequencing was performed with immunoSEQ multiplex PCR; in TCRdb, only in-frame clones are kept and a portion is missing. The repertoire holds some 170,000 clones, with about 80% as singletons. The sequencing sample was made of peripheral blood. These receptors all stem from a man between 60 and 70 years old with acute or convalescent COVID-19.

The CDR3 here is CASSTGAGGLNEQFF. CDR3 DNA sequence: TGTGCCAGCAGTACGGGAGCGGGGGGTTTGAATGAGCAGTTCTTC. The V call is TRBV6-5, the J call TRBJ2-1; 9 bases agree with TRBD2. The germline V gene has CDR1 MNHEY and CDR2 SVGAGI. The CDR3 is made up of 15 amino acids. The V gene end was trimmed by 5 bases and the J gene end by 7 bases; junction bases not matched to a gene: 9.

This chain joins TRBV5-4 and TRBJ2-3; TRBD1 agrees at 7 bases. Per the germline V gene, CDR1 is SGHNT and CDR2 is YYREEE (reference sequence). This CDR3 region has 17 residues. Unmatched junction bases numbered 12, after V lost 5 bases and J lost 0 bases. This chain's CDR3 is CASSRFDRDDSTDTQYF. The CDR3 coding sequence is TGTGCCAGCAGTCGATTTGACAGGGACGATAGCACAGATACGCAGTATTTT.

The CDR3 sequence is CASSPGQGAFEQFF. CDR3 DNA sequence: TGTGCCAGCAGCCCTGGACAGGGGGCGTTTGAGCAGTTCTTC. The rearrangement joins TRBV3-1 (or the pseudogene TRBV3-2) to TRBJ2-1; TRBD1 agrees at 11 bases. The CDR3 runs to 14 residues. V lost 4 bases to trimming and J lost 9 bases; unmatched junction nucleotides: 5. Germline V gene lookup returns CDR1 LGHDT and CDR2 YNNKEL (reference sequence).

The genes are TRBV5-5 and TRBJ2-1; 9 bases are a match to TRBD2. J was trimmed by 7 bases and V by 0 bases; bases with no gene match: 2. The CDR3 runs to 14 residues. Germline CDR1 reads SGHKS; CDR2 reads YYEKEE (reference sequence). The CDR3 nucleotides are TGTGCCAGCAGCTTGGGGCTAGCGGGGAATGAGCAGTTCTTC. Translating gives CASSLGLAGNEQFF.

The CDR3 protein is CSVEDSGGPYNEQFF. CDR3 bases: TGCAGCGTTGAAGATAGCGGGGGCCCCTACAATGAGCAGTTCTTC. The V call is TRBV29-1, the J call TRBJ2-1; 9 nucleotides align to TRBD2. Trimming removed 0 bases from V and 2 bases from J; junction bases left unmatched: 2. Germline CDR1 reads SQVTM; CDR2 reads ANQGSEA. The CDR3 has 15 amino acids.

The gene calls are TRBV5-1 and TRBJ1-1; D is possibly TRBD1 (5 bases). This CDR3 is built from 16 residues. V lost 0 bases to trimming and J lost 3 bases, with 15 bases between them. Germline V gene lookup returns CDR1 SGHRS and CDR2 YFSETQ. The CDR3 nucleotides are TGCGCCAGCAGCTTGGGTGACAGTTTAGGGTACACTGAAGCTTTCTTT. Amino acid sequence: CASSLGDSLGYTEAFF.

J is TRBJ1-2 and V is TRBV25-1; D is uncertain. V lost 4 bases, J lost 9 bases, and 21 bases lay in between. The CDR3 is 15 amino acids. The germline V gene encodes CDR1 MGHDK and CDR2 SYGVNS. Here the CDR3 reads CASSASWRDGASYTF. The CDR3 nucleotides read TGTGCCAGCAGTGCCTCATGGCGAGATGGAGCTAGCTACACCTTC.

This chain joins TRBV25-1 and TRBJ1-1; D not certain. The CDR3 contains 14 residues. V lost 8 bases, J lost 2 bases, and 15 bases lay in between. Per germline, CDR1 MGHDK and CDR2 SYGVNS. Here the CDR3 reads CASSTSGGNTEAFF. The CDR3 coding sequence is TGTGCCAGCTCAACAAGCGGTGGAAACACTGAAGCTTTCTTT. Drawing the rest from reference TRBV25-1 and TRBJ1-1, the complete variable domain is EADIYQTPRYLVIGTGKKITLECSQTMGHDKMYWYQQDPGMELHLIHYSYGVNSTEKGDLSSESTVSRIRTEHFPLTLESARPSHTSQYLCASSTSGGNTEAFFGQGTRLTVV.

In DNA form, the CDR3 reads TGCAGCACCCAAAGCTGGGGTTCACAGGGCCCACTGTTGACAGATACGCAGTATTTT. Its protein is CSTQSWGSQGPLLTDTQYF. V is TRBV29-1 and J is TRBJ2-3; D may be TRBD1 (6 bases). The CDR3 runs 19 residues. V shed 8 bases and J shed 3 bases, with 33 bases lying between them. Germline values: CDR1 SQVTM, CDR2 ANQGSEA.

V usage is TRBV19 and J usage is TRBJ1-1; D is unresolved. The CDR3 spans 12 residues. The ends were cut back, 2 bases at V and 4 bases at J, with 5 bases in the middle. The germline gives CDR1 LNHDA, CDR2 SQIVND (reference sequence). CDR3 nucleotides: TGTGCCAGTAGTATAAGCCCCACTGAAGCTTTCTTT. Its translation is CASSISPTEAFF.

A single count supports this clone. The V call is TRBV6-5, the J call TRBJ1-5; TRBD1 matches at 11 bases. V was pared by 2 bases and J by 2 bases, with 2 bases of the junction left unmatched. The CDR3 consists of 16 residues. Germline V lookup: CDR1 MNHEY, CDR2 SVGAGI. CDR3 sequence reads: CASSYRTGGGNQPQHF. CDR3 DNA sequence: TGTGCCAGCAGTTACAGGACAGGGGGCGGCAATCAGCCCCAGCATTTT.

The chain employs TRBV4-3 and TRBJ2-1, with 10 bases lining up with TRBD1. This CDR3 is 20 amino acids long. Germline loops: CDR1 LGHNA, CDR2 YSLEER. V lost 4 bases, J lost 4 bases, and 19 bases stayed unmatched. The CDR3 region has the DNA TGCGCCAGCAGCCCGCTCGGTGTTCGCGGGACAGGGGAAAGGTACAATGAGCAGTTCTTC. Translated, it gives CASSPLGVRGTGERYNEQFF.

The chain is built from TRBV19 and TRBJ1-6, with 8 positions matching TRBD1. Germline assignment: CDR1 LNHDA and CDR2 SQIVND (reference sequence). The CDR3 sequence is 13 residues long. V gave up 5 bases and J gave up 14 bases; unmatched junction bases: 8. The CDR3 DNA sequence: TGTGCCAGTAGTGGACAGGGCCTAGTGTCCCTCCACTTT. Residues: CASSGQGLVSLHF.

V and J are TRBV6-5 and TRBJ1-2; maybe TRBD1 (5 bases). Germline lookup yields CDR1 MNHEY and CDR2 SVGAGI. V lost 7 bases to trimming and J lost 8 bases, with 11 bases between them. The CDR3 is 11 residues long. CDR3 region: CASIGGEGYTF. In DNA, the CDR3 is TGTGCCAGCATCGGGGGGGAAGGCTACACCTTC.

The V gene is TRBV7-9, the J gene TRBJ2-2, with 7 bases aligning to TRBD1. The CDR3 contains 18 residues. J gave up 1 base and V 5 bases, and 13 bases lay outside the gene matches. Germline loops: CDR1 SEHNR, CDR2 FQNEAQ (reference sequence). CDR3 coding DNA: TGTGCCAGCAGCCCAAGACAGGGAAAAGGTGGGAACACCGGGGAGCTGTTTTTT. Protein sequence: CASSPRQGKGGNTGELFF.

This chain joins TRBV6-1 and TRBJ2-1; 7 bases line up with TRBD1. This CDR3 is 16 amino acids long. J lost 8 bases, V lost 3 bases, and 13 bases had no gene match. CDR1 is MNHNS and CDR2 is SASEGT in the germline V gene. CDR3 sequence (DNA): TGTGCCAGCAGTGACGGGCCACAGGGGTTTGGAGATGAGCAGTTCTTC. This sequence encodes CASSDGPQGFGDEQFF.

This chain joins TRBV4-3 and TRBJ1-5, with D uncertain. In germline, CDR1 is LGHNA, CDR2 YSLEER. Trimming took 0 bases from V and 4 from J, leaving 16 bases between them. The CDR3 is 17 amino acids. The CDR3 region is CASSQDAAITYNQPQHF. For the CDR3, the DNA is TGCGCCAGCAGCCAAGATGCGGCCATCACTTATAATCAGCCCCAGCATTTT.

The chain employs TRBV21-1 and TRBJ2-5; TRBD1, the D gene given by the table, was not confirmed from the DNA. TRBV21-1 is termed a pseudogene. This CDR3 is built from 15 residues. The CDR3 bases are TGTGCCAGCAGCAAAGCGCGCAGGGGGCTAGAGACCCAGTACTTC. Protein: CASSKARRGLETQYF.